A selection of T cell receptor beta chains follows, all from one sample in a study of siplizumab effects on memory and regulatory T cells. The antigens for these receptors are not known. Generated by immunoSEQ multiplex PCR, the TCRdb table keeps only in-frame clones and is missing some. The sample yields 11,000 to 15,000 clones, about 50% seen once. The sequenced sample was CFSE-low (dividing) CD4+ T cells sorted from an allogeneic mixed lymphocyte reaction. The receptors come from a human donor in good health; the cells came from an allogeneic mixed lymphocyte reaction. The CDR3 runs from the conserved cysteine through the conserved F or W. A D gene is named only where the DNA matches it firmly. Clone size is given for some rows only: seen once, a few or many times, or a class if the clone is expanded.

clone size: medium-sized
D gene: TRBD2
V gene: TRBV7-2
J gene: TRBJ2-7
CDR3 protein: CASSHSGRASTEQYF
CDR3 DNA: TGTGCCAGCAGCCACAGCGGGAGGGCGTCCACCGAGCAGTACTTC

clone size: -
D gene: -
V gene: TRBV11-1
J gene: TRBJ2-1
CDR3 protein: CAGSARLREQFF
CDR3 DNA: TGTGCCGGCAGCGCCCGTCTGAGGGAGCAGTTCTTC

clone size: few
D gene: -
V gene: TRBV5-4
J gene: TRBJ2-7
CDR3 protein: CASSLGGSSYEQYF
CDR3 DNA: TGTGCCAGCAGCTTGGGGGGCAGCTCCTACGAGCAGTACTTC

clone size: -
D gene: -
V gene: TRBV6-5
J gene: TRBJ1-2
CDR3 protein: CASSYVRNYGYTF
CDR3 DNA: TGTGCCAGCAGTTACGTCAGAAACTATGGCTACACCTTC

clone size: -
D gene: TRBD2
V gene: TRBV18
J gene: TRBJ2-5
CDR3 protein: CASSRGGTRETQYF
CDR3 DNA: TGTGCCAGCTCCCGGGGGGGGACTCGAGAGACCCAGTACTTC

clone size: -
D gene: TRBD1
V gene: TRBV6-5
J gene: TRBJ2-5
CDR3 protein: CASRTGGAKTQYF
CDR3 DNA: TGTGCCAGCAGAACAGGGGGCGCGAAGACCCAGTACTTC

clone size: -
D gene: TRBD1
V gene: TRBV11-3
J gene: TRBJ2-7
CDR3 protein: CASSSTGGVGEQYF
CDR3 DNA: TGTGCCAGCAGCTCGACAGGGGGGGTTGGCGAGCAGTACTTC

clone size: -
D gene: -
V gene: TRBV10-3
J gene: TRBJ1-2
CDR3 protein: CAISESDRGSGGYTF
CDR3 DNA: TGTGCCATCAGTGAGTCTGATAGGGGATCGGGCGGCTACACCTTC

clone size: -
D gene: -
V gene: TRBV14
J gene: TRBJ1-2
CDR3 protein: CASSQRTGEYGYTF
CDR3 DNA: TGTGCCAGCAGCCAGAGGACCGGGGAGTATGGCTACACCTTC

clone size: -
D gene: TRBD2
V gene: TRBV9
J gene: TRBJ2-7
CDR3 protein: CASSVAAGAPYEQYF
CDR3 DNA: TGTGCCAGCAGCGTAGCAGCGGGGGCCCCCTACGAGCAGTACTTC

clone size: -
D gene: -
V gene: TRBV6-1
J gene: TRBJ1-1
CDR3 protein: CASSEGSGGTEAFF
CDR3 DNA: TGTGCCAGCAGTGAAGGATCAGGAGGCACTGAAGCTTTCTTT

clone size: -
D gene: -
V gene: TRBV7-9
J gene: TRBJ2-2
CDR3 protein: CASSLVLTGELFF
CDR3 DNA: TGTGCCAGCAGCTTAGTACTCACCGGGGAGCTGTTTTTT

clone size: -
D gene: TRBD1
V gene: TRBV18
J gene: TRBJ1-6
CDR3 protein: CASSTDRASPLHF
CDR3 DNA: TGTGCCAGCTCAACAGACAGGGCTTCACCCCTCCACTTT

clone size: few
D gene: -
V gene: TRBV9
J gene: TRBJ2-1
CDR3 protein: CASSVGASSYNEQFF
CDR3 DNA: TGTGCCAGCAGCGTAGGAGCGAGCTCCTACAATGAGCAGTTCTTC

clone size: -
D gene: -
V gene: TRBV23-1
J gene: TRBJ1-2
CDR3 protein: CASPSDGPGINYGYTF
CDR3 DNA: TGCGCCAGCCCCTCAGACGGGCCAGGGATAAACTATGGCTACACCTTC

clone size: few
D gene: -
V gene: TRBV5-1
J gene: TRBJ2-5
CDR3 protein: CASSLEGGQETQYF
CDR3 DNA: TGCGCCAGCAGCTTGGAGGGAGGCCAAGAGACCCAGTACTTC

clone size: medium-sized
D gene: -
V gene: TRBV30
J gene: TRBJ1-1
CDR3 protein: CAWRGGNTEAFF
CDR3 DNA: TGTGCCTGGAGAGGCGGTAACACTGAAGCTTTCTTT

clone size: medium-sized
D gene: -
V gene: TRBV11-3
J gene: TRBJ2-7
CDR3 protein: CASSLAVYEQYF
CDR3 DNA: TGTGCCAGCAGCTTAGCGGTCTACGAGCAGTACTTC

clone size: -
D gene: -
V gene: TRBV1
J gene: TRBJ2-6
CDR3 protein: CTSRILCAQSRANVLTF
CDR3 DNA: TGCACCAGCAGAATTCTGTGTGCACAAAGTCGGGCCAACGTCCTGACTTTC

clone size: -
D gene: -
V gene: TRBV5-1
J gene: TRBJ1-4
CDR3 protein: CASSGVGQTGEKLFF
CDR3 DNA: TGCGCCAGCTCCGGGGTGGGACAAACGGGCGAAAAACTGTTTTTT

clone size: -
D gene: -
V gene: TRBV19
J gene: TRBJ1-3
CDR3 protein: CASSRRRTPPGNTIYF
CDR3 DNA: TGTGCCAGTAGCCGCCGAAGGACCCCGCCTGGAAACACCATATATTTT

clone size: -
D gene: TRBD2
V gene: TRBV5-1
J gene: TRBJ2-1
CDR3 protein: CASSAMGLGSYNEQFF
CDR3 DNA: TGCGCCAGCAGCGCCATGGGACTAGGATCCTACAATGAGCAGTTCTTC

clone size: few
D gene: TRBD2
V gene: TRBV5-1
J gene: TRBJ2-3
CDR3 protein: CASSLRGVAGGTDTQYF
CDR3 DNA: TGCGCCAGCAGCTTGCGGGGCGTGGCGGGGGGAACAGATACGCAGTATTTT

clone size: -
D gene: -
V gene: TRBV11-2
J gene: TRBJ1-1
CDR3 protein: CASSLVRSASEAFF
CDR3 DNA: TGTGCCAGCAGCTTAGTAAGGTCTGCCAGTGAGGCTTTCTTT

clone size: -
D gene: TRBD1
V gene: TRBV7-2
J gene: TRBJ1-2
CDR3 protein: CASSLRSGTAFYGYTF
CDR3 DNA: TGTGCCAGCAGCTTAAGATCCGGGACAGCTTTTTATGGCTACACCTTC

clone size: -
D gene: -
V gene: TRBV5-1
J gene: TRBJ2-1
CDR3 protein: CASSFSGTPYNEQFF
CDR3 DNA: TGCGCCAGCAGCTTTTCCGGGACTCCTTACAATGAGCAGTTCTTC